This T cell receptor beta chain came from a study of blood T cell repertoires in COVID-19. Study in general: In Cohort 3, a recovered donor had either two negative PCRs, clearance, or symptom resolution.

Participants, roughly 18 to 90 years old, spanned 25 or so US areas. Assignment of participants to cohorts was predicated upon participant-reported clinical history. Germline V gene lookup returns CDR1 SGHRS and CDR2 YFSETQ. CDR3 size: 14 residues. After removal of 4 bases from V and 3 bases from J, the junction contained 5 bases not matched to a gene. Here immunoSEQ multiplex PCR was the method, and the copy in TCRdb shows in-frame clones only, minus some. The top ten clones hold 3% to 4.5% of a sample with over 130,000 clones, roughly 84% of them seen once. The material sequenced was PBMCs or T cells enriched from blood (not recorded which). This receptor was identified in a man aged 45-60 years in a cohort exposed to, infected with or recovered from COVID-19 (not recorded which). V and J are TRBV5-1 and TRBJ1-2, with 8 bases identical to TRBD1. CDR3 coding DNA: TGCGCCAGCAGCACCTCAGGGGGCGACTATGGCTACACCTTC. It yields the protein CASSTSGGDYGYTF.